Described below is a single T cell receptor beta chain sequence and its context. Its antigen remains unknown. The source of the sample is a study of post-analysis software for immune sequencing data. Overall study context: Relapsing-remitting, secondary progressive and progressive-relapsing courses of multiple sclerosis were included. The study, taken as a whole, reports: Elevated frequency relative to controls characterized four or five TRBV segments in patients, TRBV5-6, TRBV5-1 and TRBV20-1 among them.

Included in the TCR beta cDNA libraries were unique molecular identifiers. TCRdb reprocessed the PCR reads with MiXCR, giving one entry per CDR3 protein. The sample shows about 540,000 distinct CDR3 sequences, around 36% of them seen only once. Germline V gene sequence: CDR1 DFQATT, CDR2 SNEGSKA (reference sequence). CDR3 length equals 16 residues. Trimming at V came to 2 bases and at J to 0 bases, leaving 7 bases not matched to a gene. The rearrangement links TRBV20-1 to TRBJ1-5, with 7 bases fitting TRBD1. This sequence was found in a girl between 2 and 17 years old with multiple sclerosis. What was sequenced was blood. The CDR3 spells CSARLQGLYSNQPQHF. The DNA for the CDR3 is TGCAGTGCTAGATTACAGGGGCTTTATAGCAATCAGCCCCAGCATTTT.